A single sample is the source of the 22 T cell receptor beta chains below, sequenced in a study of blood T cells in healthy people across ages. The authors ran a second PCR of 7 to 11 cycles using a sample-barcoded 5' primer and a J-beta primer mix. TCRdb reanalysed the 5' RACE reads using MiXCR and keeps one entry per CDR3 protein. The sample has hundreds of thousands of distinct CDR3 sequences, around 20% seen once; the top ten hold roughly 3.4%. The sample taken for sequencing was blood. These receptors all stem from a man in his 70s in good health.

This clonotype was recorded a few times. DNA of the CDR3: TGCAGTGCTAGAGATCTAGCGGGAAAGACCCACGAGCAGTACTTC. Amino acids: CSARDLAGKTHEQYF. This chain links TRBV20-1 with TRBJ2-7; 9 nucleotides agree with TRBD2. Germline values: CDR1 DFQATT, CDR2 SNEGSKA (reference sequence). The CDR3 has 15 amino acids. With V trimmed by 0 bases and J by 5 bases, 8 bases remained unmatched.

This clonotype was seen many times. The chain joins TRBV28 to TRBJ2-7, with 11 bases matching TRBD2. This CDR3 comprises 15 residues. The V gene's germline CDR1 is MDHEN and CDR2 SYDVKM. Germline trimming cut 5 bases from V and 4 bases from J; bases unmatched to any gene: 7. The CDR3 loop is CASSAGTSGSYEQYF. CDR3 in DNA: TGTGCCAGCAGTGCCGGGACTAGCGGAAGTTACGAGCAGTACTTC.

The rearrangement uses TRBV7-6 and TRBJ2-2, with 7 bases identical to TRBD1. The V gene's germline CDR1 is SGHVS and CDR2 FNYEAQ. The CDR3 runs to 13 residues. V shed 6 bases, J shed 7 bases, and the junction held 5 bases outside the gene matches. The chain's CDR3 is CASRRGQNGELFF. As DNA, the CDR3 is TGTGCCAGCAGGAGGGGGCAGAACGGGGAGCTGTTTTTT.

This clonotype was observed many times. The rearrangement links TRBV27 to TRBJ2-7; 9 bases are a match to TRBD1. The V gene's germline CDR1 is MNHEY and CDR2 SMNVEV (reference sequence). With 6 bases clipped from V and 6 bases from J, the junction kept 12 bases outside the gene matches. The CDR3 has 15 residues. The CDR3 spells CASSLGTGIVSEQYF. The DNA for the CDR3 is TGTGCCAGCAGCCTCGGGACAGGGATTGTTAGCGAGCAGTACTTC.

This clonotype was observed a handful of times. This chain links TRBV6-1 with TRBJ2-6; D unresolved. Looked up from germline, CDR1 is MNHNS and CDR2 is SASEGT. This CDR3 is built from 15 residues. V shed 3 bases and J shed 0 bases, with 6 bases lying between them. CDR3 loop: CASSDYSSGANVLTF. The CDR3 nucleotides read TGTGCCAGCAGTGACTACAGCTCTGGGGCCAACGTCCTGACTTTC.

The CDR3 bases are TGCGCCAGCAGACAGACTAGCGGGAGCGAAAACATTCAGTACTTC. Protein sequence: CASRQTSGSENIQYF. The V and J genes are TRBV5-1 and TRBJ2-4; TRBD2 matches at 12 bases. The CDR3 contains 15 residues. Looked up from germline, CDR1 is SGHRS and CDR2 is YFSETQ. Trimming cost V 5 bases and J 5 bases; bases outside gene matches: 5. Drawing the rest from reference TRBV5-1 and TRBJ2-4, the complete variable domain is KAGVTQTPRYLIKTRGQQVTLSCSPISGHRSVSWYQQTPGQGLQFLFEYFSETQRNKGNFPGRFSGRQFSNSRSEMNVSTLELGDSALYLCASRQTSGSENIQYFGAGTRLSVL.

This sequence joins TRBV7-6 and TRBJ2-5; 8 positions match TRBD1. The J call is uncertain, as TRBJ2-7 better fits the DNA end. The CDR3 sequence is 17 residues long. Germline CDR1 SGHVS, CDR2 FNYEAQ. In nucleotides, the CDR3 is TGTGCCAGCAGCTTAGGCCCCTGGACAGGGAGCTCCTACGAGCAGTACTTC. Translated, it gives CASSLGPWTGSSYEQYF.

The chain has TRBV25-1 and TRBJ2-3, with unresolved D. The CDR3 runs 11 residues. Germline CDR1 reads MGHDK; CDR2 reads SYGVNS. Trimming removed 4 bases from V and 7 bases from J, with 6 bases in between. In DNA, the CDR3 is TGTGCCAGCAGTGGCCCTTATACGCAGTATTTT. Residues: CASSGPYTQYF.

The V call is TRBV7-2, the J call TRBJ2-1; 10 bases agree with TRBD2. V lost 0 bases to trimming and J lost 9 bases; unmatched junction nucleotides: 5. The CDR3 spans 15 residues. Germline loops: CDR1 SGHTA, CDR2 FQGNSA. The CDR3 here is CASSLAGTSDIEQFF. In DNA form, the CDR3 reads TGTGCCAGCAGCTTAGCGGGGACTAGCGATATTGAGCAGTTCTTC.

This clonotype was observed a handful of times. The J gene is TRBJ1-6, the V gene TRBV27; 10 bases map to TRBD1. Germline V lookup: CDR1 MNHEY, CDR2 SMNVEV (reference sequence). With V trimmed by 3 bases and J by 9 bases, 2 bases remained unmatched. The CDR3 is 14 amino acids. CDR3 residues: CASSLGQGSSPLHF. For the CDR3, the DNA is TGTGCCAGCAGTTTGGGACAGGGGAGTTCACCCCTCCACTTT.

This chain connects TRBV2 to TRBJ1-2; D call uncertain. The V and J ends lost 2 bases and 3 bases respectively, with 10 bases between them. Looked up from germline, CDR1 is SNHLY and CDR2 is FYNNEI. There are 14 residues in the CDR3. CDR3 DNA: TGTGCCAGCAGTGAATCCGGAGCCTACTATGGCTACACCTTC. Residues: CASSESGAYYGYTF.

This clonotype was counted ten times or more. The genes are TRBV20-1 and TRBJ2-3, with 7 bases aligning to TRBD2. The CDR3 totals 13 residues. CDR1 DFQATT and CDR2 SNEGSKA come from the germline V gene (reference sequence). V was pared by 6 bases and J by 2 bases, with 5 bases of the junction left unmatched. Here the CDR3 reads CSADSGPTDTQYF. The CDR3 DNA reads TGCAGTGCGGATAGCGGGCCCACAGATACGCAGTATTTT.

The chain has TRBV29-1 and TRBJ2-1; TRBD2 matches at 7 bases. The V gene end was trimmed by 2 bases and the J gene end by 7 bases; junction bases not matched to a gene: 8. Germline lookup yields CDR1 SQVTM and CDR2 ANQGSEA. This CDR3 region has 14 residues. CDR3 in amino acids: CSVERAGSFNEQFF. The CDR3 nucleotides read TGCAGCGTTGAAAGAGCGGGGTCTTTTAATGAGCAGTTCTTC.

The J gene is TRBJ2-1, the V gene TRBV3-1; D gene ambiguous. Germline values: CDR1 LGHDT, CDR2 YNNKEL (reference sequence). The CDR3 covers 11 residues. V lost 0 bases, J lost 10 bases, and 4 bases lay in between. CDR3 nucleotide sequence: TGTGCCAGCAGCCAAGAATACGAGCAGTTCTTC. Translation gives CASSQEYEQFF.

This chain connects TRBV6-5 to TRBJ2-5; D assignment may be TRBD1 or TRBD2 (6 bases each). This CDR3 is built from 15 residues. V lost 0 bases and J 4 bases, leaving 12 bases between the germline ends. In germline, CDR1 is MNHEY, CDR2 SVGAGI. CDR3 protein: CASSYSVEGGETQYF. As DNA, the CDR3 is TGTGCCAGCAGTTACTCAGTGGAGGGGGGAGAGACCCAGTACTTC.

This clonotype turned up a few times. The chain joins TRBV7-2 to TRBJ1-2; a possible D gene is TRBD1 (5 bases). The CDR3 contains 15 residues. V shed 5 bases and J shed 2 bases, with 15 bases lying between them. Germline-derived CDR1 and CDR2 are SGHTA and FQGNSA. The CDR3 region is CASSPRGGLNYGYTF. CDR3 nucleotide sequence: TGTGCCAGCAGCCCCCGCGGGGGACTCAACTATGGCTACACCTTC. The entire variable domain, with the rest obtained from reference TRBV7-2 and TRBJ1-2, is as follows: GAGVSQSPSNKVTEKGKDVELRCDPISGHTALYWYRQSLGQGLEFLIYFQGNSAPDKSGLPSDRFSAERTGGSVSTLTIQRTQQEDSAVYLCASSPRGGLNYGYTFGSGTRLTVV.

This clonotype was detected a few times. One junction end disagrees with the germline gene, perhaps due to a read error. The rearrangement uses TRBV6-5 and TRBJ1-4; D remains unclear. Germline values: CDR1 MNHEY, CDR2 SVGAGI. This CDR3 comprises 14 residues. The CDR3 protein is CASSPTPTNGKLFF. The CDR3 nucleotides read TGTGCCAGCAGTCCCACTCCAACTAATGGAAAACTGTTTTTT.

In this sample, this clonotype turned up a few times. A read error may be the cause here, since a much bigger clone is one base away. The rearrangement uses TRBV20-1 and TRBJ2-1; D gene ambiguous. The CDR3 covers 11 residues. Germline V gene lookup returns CDR1 DFQATT and CDR2 SNEGSKA (reference sequence). Written as DNA, the CDR3 is TGCAGGTTCGAAGAGGTGGATGAGCAGTTCTTC. This sequence encodes CRFEEVDEQFF.

This clonotype was counted many times. The chain combines TRBV7-9 with TRBJ2-1, with TRBD2 identical over 10 bases. Germline CDR1 is SEHNR and CDR2 is FQNEAQ (reference sequence). Trimming cost V 5 bases and J 3 bases; bases outside gene matches: 4. The CDR3 loop spans 15 amino acids. CDR3 residues: CASSTAGGVYNEQFF. The CDR3 coding sequence is TGTGCCAGCAGCACAGCGGGAGGGGTCTACAATGAGCAGTTCTTC.

The J gene is TRBJ1-2, the V gene TRBV27; tentatively, D is TRBD1 (6 bases). Germline CDR1 and CDR2: MNHEY and SMNVEV (reference sequence). V was pared by 6 bases and J by 7 bases, with 18 bases between. CDR3 length: 14 residues. The CDR3 loop reads CASRPPGQPFGYTF. The CDR3 region has the DNA TGTGCCAGCAGGCCCCCGGGACAACCGTTTGGCTACACCTTC.

This clonotype was observed a handful of times. This sequence joins TRBV5-4 and TRBJ2-1, with TRBD1 identical over 8 bases. CDR1 and CDR2 (germline): SGHNT, YYREEE (reference sequence). This CDR3 spans 15 amino acids. Trimming took 4 bases from V and 0 from J; bases not matched to a gene: 3. The DNA for the CDR3 is TGTGCCAGCAGCACCAGGGGGCTCTCCTACAATGAGCAGTTCTTC. Amino acids: CASSTRGLSYNEQFF. The full variable domain, in which reference TRBV5-4 and TRBJ2-1 provide the parts outside the CDR3, is ETGVTQSPTHLIKTRGQQVTLRCSSQSGHNTVSWYQQALGQGPQFIFQYYREEENGRGNFPPRFSGLQFPNYSSELNVNALELDDSALYLCASSTRGLSYNEQFFGPGTRLTVL.

This clonotype occurred a few times. In DNA form, the CDR3 reads TGTGCCAGCAGCCCTGATGGGCCGACCAAAAACATTCAGTACTTC. Protein: CASSPDGPTKNIQYF. The chain joins TRBV7-9 to TRBJ2-4; D is unclear. Germline CDR1 and CDR2: SEHNR and FQNEAQ (reference sequence). Trimming took off 5 bases at V and 2 bases at J, with 13 bases between the two ends. This CDR3 comprises 15 residues.